One TCR beta chain is described in this entry. One entry per CDR3 protein results from TCRdb running MiXCR on the 5' RACE reads. This sample yields under 1 million distinct CDR3 sequences, of which about 12% are seen a single time; roughly 1.5% belongs to the top ten. The data originate from a study of identical twins. Trimming took 6 bases from V and 9 from J, leaving 21 bases between them. Germline CDR1 is MNHNS and CDR2 is SASEGT. The CDR3 loop spans 15 amino acids. In addition, the sample was reused for a study of yellow fever vaccine responses in identical twins.

The clonotype originates from a woman in her late teens or twenties in good health. The specimen sequenced was PBMCs. The rearrangement joins TRBV6-1 to TRBJ2-1; D might be TRBD1 (5 bases). The CDR3 DNA is TGTGCCAGCAGCTCTGGGGCCACTCTAAGTGGTGAGCAGTTCTTC. Translating it yields CASSSGATLSGEQFF.